This T cell receptor beta chain stems from a study of identical twins. One entry per CDR3 protein, called by TCRdb with MiXCR from the 5' RACE reads. The sample lists roughly 500,000 distinct CDR3 sequences, roughly 21% occurring once. V was shortened by 0 bases and J by 3 bases, with 10 bases between the two germline ends. The CDR3 has 15 residues. CDR1 is SGHRS, CDR2 YFSETQ, per germline. This clonotype showed up many times. This sample was shared with a second study, whose subject was T cells expressing NK-cell markers.

The V gene is TRBV5-1, the J gene TRBJ2-1; no definite D call. This receptor was identified in a woman aged 18-29 years in good health. Sequenced sample: CD4+ T cells sorted from blood. The CDR3 protein is CASSLVSASYNEQFF. CDR3 coding DNA: TGCGCCAGCAGCTTGGTTTCGGCGAGCTACAATGAGCAGTTCTTC. Based on the CDR3 plus reference TRBV5-1 and TRBJ2-1, the full variable domain is KAGVTQTPRYLIKTRGQQVTLSCSPISGHRSVSWYQQTPGQGLQFLFEYFSETQRNKGNFPGRFSGRQFSNSRSEMNVSTLELGDSALYLCASSLVSASYNEQFFGPGTRLTVL.